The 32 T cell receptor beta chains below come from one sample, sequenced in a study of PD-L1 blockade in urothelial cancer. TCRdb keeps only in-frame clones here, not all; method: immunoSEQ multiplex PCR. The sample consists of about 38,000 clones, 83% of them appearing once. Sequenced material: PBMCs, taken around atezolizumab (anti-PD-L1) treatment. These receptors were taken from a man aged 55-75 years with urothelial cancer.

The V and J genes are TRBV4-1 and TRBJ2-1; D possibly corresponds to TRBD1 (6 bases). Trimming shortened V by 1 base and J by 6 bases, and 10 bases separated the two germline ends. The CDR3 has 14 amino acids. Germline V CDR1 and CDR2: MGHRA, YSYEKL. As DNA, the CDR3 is TGCGCCAGCAGCCAAGTTCCAGGGGCCAATGAGCAGTTCTTC. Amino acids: CASSQVPGANEQFF.

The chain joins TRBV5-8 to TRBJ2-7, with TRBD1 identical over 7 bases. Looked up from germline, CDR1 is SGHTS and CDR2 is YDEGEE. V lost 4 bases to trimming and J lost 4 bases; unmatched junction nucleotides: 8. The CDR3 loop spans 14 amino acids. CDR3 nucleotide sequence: TGTGCCAGCAGCCCCGGGACAGCGAATTACGAGCAGTACTTC. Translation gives CASSPGTANYEQYF.

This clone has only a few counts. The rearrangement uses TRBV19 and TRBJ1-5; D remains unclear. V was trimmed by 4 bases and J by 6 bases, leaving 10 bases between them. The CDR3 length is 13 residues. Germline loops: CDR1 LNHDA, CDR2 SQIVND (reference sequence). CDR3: CASSNGVTQPQHF. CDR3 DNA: TGTGCCAGTAGTAACGGAGTTACTCAGCCCCAGCATTTT.

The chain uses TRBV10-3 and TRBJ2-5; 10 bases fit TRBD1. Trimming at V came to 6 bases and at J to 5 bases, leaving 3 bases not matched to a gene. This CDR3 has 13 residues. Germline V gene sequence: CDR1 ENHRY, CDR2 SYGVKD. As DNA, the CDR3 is TGTGCCATCAGGGGACAGGGGATGGAGACCCAGTACTTC. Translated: CAIRGQGMETQYF.

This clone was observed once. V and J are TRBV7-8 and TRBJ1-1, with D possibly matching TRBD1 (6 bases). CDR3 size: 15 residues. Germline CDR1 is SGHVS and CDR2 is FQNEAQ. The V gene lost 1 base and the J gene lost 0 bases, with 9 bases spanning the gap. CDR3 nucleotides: TGTGCCAGCAGCTTAGGGCAGGGGATGAACACTGAAGCTTTCTTT. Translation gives CASSLGQGMNTEAFF.

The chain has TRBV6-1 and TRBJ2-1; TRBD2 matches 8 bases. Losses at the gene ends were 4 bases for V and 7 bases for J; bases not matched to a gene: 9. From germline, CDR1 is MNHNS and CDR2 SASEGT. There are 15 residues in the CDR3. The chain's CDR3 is CASSVSGGAMNEQFF. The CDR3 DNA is TGTGCCAGCAGTGTATCGGGGGGGGCCATGAATGAGCAGTTCTTC.

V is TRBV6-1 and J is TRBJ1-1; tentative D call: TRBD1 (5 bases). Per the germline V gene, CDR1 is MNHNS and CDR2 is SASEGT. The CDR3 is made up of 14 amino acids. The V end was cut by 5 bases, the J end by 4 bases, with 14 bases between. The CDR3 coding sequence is TGTGCCAGCAGTACCGGTTCTCAGGGCACTGAAGCTTTCTTT. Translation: CASSTGSQGTEAFF.

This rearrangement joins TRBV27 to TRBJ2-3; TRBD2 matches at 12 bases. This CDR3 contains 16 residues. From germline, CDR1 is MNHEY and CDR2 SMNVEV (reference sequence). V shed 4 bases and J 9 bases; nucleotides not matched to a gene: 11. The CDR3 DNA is TGTGCCAGCAGTTCCCGGACTAGCGGGGCCGTCGGCACGCAGTATTTT. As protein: CASSSRTSGAVGTQYF.

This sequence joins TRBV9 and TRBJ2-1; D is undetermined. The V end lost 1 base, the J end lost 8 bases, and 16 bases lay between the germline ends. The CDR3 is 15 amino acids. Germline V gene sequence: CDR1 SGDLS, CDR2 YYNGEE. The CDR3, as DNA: TGTGCCAGCAGCGTACTCAGCGCCCCGACCCATGAGCAGTTCTTC. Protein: CASSVLSAPTHEQFF.

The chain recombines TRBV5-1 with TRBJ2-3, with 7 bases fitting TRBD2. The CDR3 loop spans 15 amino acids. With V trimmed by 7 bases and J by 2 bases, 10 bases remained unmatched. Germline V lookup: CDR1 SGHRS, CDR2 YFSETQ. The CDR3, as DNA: TGCGCCAGCCTCGGGACTACCTATCACACAGATACGCAGTATTTT. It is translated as CASLGTTYHTDTQYF. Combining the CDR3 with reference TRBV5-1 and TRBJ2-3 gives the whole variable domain KAGVTQTPRYLIKTRGQQVTLSCSPISGHRSVSWYQQTPGQGLQFLFEYFSETQRNKGNFPGRFSGRQFSNSRSEMNVSTLELGDSALYLCASLGTTYHTDTQYFGPGTRLTVL.

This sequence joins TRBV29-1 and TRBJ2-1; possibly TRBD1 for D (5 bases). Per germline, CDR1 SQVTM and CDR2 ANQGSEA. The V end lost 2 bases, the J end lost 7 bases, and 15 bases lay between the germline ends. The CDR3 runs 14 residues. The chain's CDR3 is CSVETSGSGNEQFF. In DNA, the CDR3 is TGCAGCGTTGAAACGTCAGGGTCTGGGAATGAGCAGTTCTTC.

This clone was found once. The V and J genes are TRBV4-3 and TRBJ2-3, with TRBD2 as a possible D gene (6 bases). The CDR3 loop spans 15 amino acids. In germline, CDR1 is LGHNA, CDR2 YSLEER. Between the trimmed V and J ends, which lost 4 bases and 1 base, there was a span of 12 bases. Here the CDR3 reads CASSRDWGGTDTQYF. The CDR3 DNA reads TGCGCCAGCAGCCGCGACTGGGGGGGCACAGATACGCAGTATTTT.

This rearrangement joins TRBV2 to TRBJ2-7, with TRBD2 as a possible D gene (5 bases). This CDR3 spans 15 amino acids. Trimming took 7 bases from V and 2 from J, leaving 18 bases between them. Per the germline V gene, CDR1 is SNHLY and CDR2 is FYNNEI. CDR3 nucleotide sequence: TGTGCCAGCACCGGTTCGTGGGAGCGAACCTACGAGCAGTACTTC. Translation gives CASTGSWERTYEQYF.

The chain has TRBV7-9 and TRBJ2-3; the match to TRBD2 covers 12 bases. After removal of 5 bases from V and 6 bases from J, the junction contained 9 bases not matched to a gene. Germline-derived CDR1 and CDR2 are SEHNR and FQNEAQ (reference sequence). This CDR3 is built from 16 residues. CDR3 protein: CASSHPTSGGPDTQYF. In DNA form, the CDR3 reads TGTGCCAGCAGCCACCCCACTAGCGGGGGGCCGGATACGCAGTATTTT.

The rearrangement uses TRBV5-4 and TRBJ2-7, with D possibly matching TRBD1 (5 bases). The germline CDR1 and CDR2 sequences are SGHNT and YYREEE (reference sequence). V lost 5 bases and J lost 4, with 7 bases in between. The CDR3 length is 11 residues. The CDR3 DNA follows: TGTGCCAGCAGTCAGGGATACGAGCAGTACTTC. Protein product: CASSQGYEQYF.

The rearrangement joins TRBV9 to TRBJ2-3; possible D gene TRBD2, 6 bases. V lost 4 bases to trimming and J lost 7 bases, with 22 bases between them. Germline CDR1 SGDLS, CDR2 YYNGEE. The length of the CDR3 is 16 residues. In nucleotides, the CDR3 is TGTGCCAGCAGCTTAACCCGGGACTTCCTCGTCCATACGCAGTATTTT. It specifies CASSLTRDFLVHTQYF.

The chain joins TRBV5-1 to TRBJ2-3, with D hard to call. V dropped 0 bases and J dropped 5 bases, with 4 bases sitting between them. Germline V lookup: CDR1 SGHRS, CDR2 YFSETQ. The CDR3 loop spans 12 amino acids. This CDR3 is CASSLVGDTQYF. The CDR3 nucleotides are TGCGCCAGCAGCTTGGTCGGAGATACGCAGTATTTT. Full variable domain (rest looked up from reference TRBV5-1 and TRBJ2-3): KAGVTQTPRYLIKTRGQQVTLSCSPISGHRSVSWYQQTPGQGLQFLFEYFSETQRNKGNFPGRFSGRQFSNSRSEMNVSTLELGDSALYLCASSLVGDTQYFGPGTRLTVL.

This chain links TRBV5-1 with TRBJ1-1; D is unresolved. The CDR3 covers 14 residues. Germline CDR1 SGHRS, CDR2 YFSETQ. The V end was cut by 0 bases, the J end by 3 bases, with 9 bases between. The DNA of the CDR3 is TGCGCCAGCAGCTTGGCCTGGGCAGACACTGAAGCTTTCTTT. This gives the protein CASSLAWADTEAFF.

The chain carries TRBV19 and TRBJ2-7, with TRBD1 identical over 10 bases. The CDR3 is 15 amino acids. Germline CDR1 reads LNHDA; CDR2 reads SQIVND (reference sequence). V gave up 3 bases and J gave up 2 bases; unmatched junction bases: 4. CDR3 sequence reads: CASSMAGTGAYEQYF. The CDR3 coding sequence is TGTGCCAGTAGTATGGCCGGGACAGGGGCCTACGAGCAGTACTTC.

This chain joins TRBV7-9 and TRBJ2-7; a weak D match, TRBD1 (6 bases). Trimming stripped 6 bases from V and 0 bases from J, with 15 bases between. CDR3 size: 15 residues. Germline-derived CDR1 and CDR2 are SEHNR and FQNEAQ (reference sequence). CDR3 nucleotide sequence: TGTGCCAGCAGTACAGGGTCCTTTAGCTCCTACGAGCAGTACTTC. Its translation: CASSTGSFSSYEQYF.

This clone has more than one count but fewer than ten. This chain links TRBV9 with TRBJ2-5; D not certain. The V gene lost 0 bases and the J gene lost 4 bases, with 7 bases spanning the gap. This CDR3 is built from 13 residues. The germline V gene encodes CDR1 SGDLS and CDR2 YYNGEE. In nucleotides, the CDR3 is TGTGCCAGCAGCGTAGGTGGCACAGAGACCCAGTACTTC. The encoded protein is CASSVGGTETQYF.

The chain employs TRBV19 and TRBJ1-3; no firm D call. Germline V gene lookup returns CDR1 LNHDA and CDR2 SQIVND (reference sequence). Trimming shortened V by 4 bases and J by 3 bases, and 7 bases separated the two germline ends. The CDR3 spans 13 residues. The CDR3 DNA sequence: TGTGCCAGTAGTAAACAGAATGGAAACACCATATATTTT. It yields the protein CASSKQNGNTIYF.

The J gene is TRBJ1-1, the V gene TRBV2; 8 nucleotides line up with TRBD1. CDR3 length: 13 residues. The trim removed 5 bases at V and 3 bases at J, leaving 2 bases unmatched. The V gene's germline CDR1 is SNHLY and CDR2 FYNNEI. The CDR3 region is CASSQDRDTEAFF. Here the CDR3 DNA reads TGTGCCAGCAGTCAGGACAGGGACACTGAAGCTTTCTTT.

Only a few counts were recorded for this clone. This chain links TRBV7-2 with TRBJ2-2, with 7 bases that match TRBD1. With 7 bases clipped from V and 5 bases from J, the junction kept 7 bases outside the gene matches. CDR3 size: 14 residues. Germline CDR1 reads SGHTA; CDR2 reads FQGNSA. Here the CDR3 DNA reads TGTGCCAGCATCGCAGGGGGACCTACCGGGGAGCTGTTTTTT. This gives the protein CASIAGGPTGELFF.

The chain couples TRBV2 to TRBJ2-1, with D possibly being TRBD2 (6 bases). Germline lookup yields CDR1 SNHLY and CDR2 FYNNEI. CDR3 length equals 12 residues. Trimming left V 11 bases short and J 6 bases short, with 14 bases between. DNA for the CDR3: TGTGCCGGAGCTACGGAGGGCAATGAGCAGTTCTTC. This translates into CAGATEGNEQFF.

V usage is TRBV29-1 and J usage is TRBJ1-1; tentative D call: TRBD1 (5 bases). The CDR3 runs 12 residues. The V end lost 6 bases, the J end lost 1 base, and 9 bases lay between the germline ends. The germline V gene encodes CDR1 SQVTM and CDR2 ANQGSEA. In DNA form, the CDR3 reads TGCAGCGTCGGGGGGGGGAACACTGAAGCTTTCTTT. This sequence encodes CSVGGGNTEAFF. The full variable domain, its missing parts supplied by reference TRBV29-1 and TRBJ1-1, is SAVISQKPSRDICQRGTSLTIQCQVDSQVTMMFWYRQQPGQSLTLIATANQGSEATYESGFVIDKFPISRPNLTFSTLTVSNMSPEDSSIYLCSVGGGNTEAFFGQGTRLTVV.

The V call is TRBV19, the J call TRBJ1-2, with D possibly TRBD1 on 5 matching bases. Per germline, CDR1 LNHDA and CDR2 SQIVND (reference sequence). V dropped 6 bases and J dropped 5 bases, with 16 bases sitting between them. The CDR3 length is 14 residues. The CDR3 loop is CASRRQLDLYGYTF. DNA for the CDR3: TGTGCCAGTAGGAGACAGTTGGACCTGTATGGCTACACCTTC.

The CDR3 sequence is CASSIRGYEQYF. CDR3 sequence (DNA): TGTGCCAGCAGTATCAGGGGCTACGAGCAGTACTTC. The gene calls are TRBV25-1 and TRBJ2-7, with D tentatively TRBD1 (6 bases). The CDR3 runs 12 residues. Looked up from germline, CDR1 is MGHDK and CDR2 is SYGVNS. Between the trimmed V and J ends, which lost 5 bases and 3 bases, there was a span of 8 bases.

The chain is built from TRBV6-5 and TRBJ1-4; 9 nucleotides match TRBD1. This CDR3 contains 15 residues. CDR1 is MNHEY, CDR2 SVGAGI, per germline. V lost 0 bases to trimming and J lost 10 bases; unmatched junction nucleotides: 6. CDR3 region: CASSYSGQGEGKLFF. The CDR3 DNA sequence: TGTGCCAGCAGTTACTCGGGACAGGGAGAAGGAAAACTGTTTTTT.

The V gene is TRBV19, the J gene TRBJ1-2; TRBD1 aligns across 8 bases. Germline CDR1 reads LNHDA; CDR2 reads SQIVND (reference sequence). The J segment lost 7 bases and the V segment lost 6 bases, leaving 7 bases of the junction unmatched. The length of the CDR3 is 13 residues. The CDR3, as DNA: TGTGCCAGTAGCGCAGGGGGCCTGGTTGGCTACACCTTC. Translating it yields CASSAGGLVGYTF. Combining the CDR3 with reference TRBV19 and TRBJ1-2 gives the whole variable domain DGGITQSPKYLFRKEGQNVTLSCEQNLNHDAMYWYRQDPGQGLRLIYYSQIVNDFQKGDIAEGYSVSREKKESFPLTVTSAQKNPTAFYLCASSAGGLVGYTFGSGTRLTVV.

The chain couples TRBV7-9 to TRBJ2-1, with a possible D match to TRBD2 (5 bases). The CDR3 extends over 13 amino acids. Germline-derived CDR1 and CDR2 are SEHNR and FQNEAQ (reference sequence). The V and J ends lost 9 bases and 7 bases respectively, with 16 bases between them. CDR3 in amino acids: CASSELVGNEQFF. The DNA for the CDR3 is TGTGCCAGTTCGGAACTAGTGGGGAATGAGCAGTTCTTC.

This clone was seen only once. The chain's CDR3 is CASSYSVMGGAFF. The CDR3 bases are TGTGCCAGCAGTTACTCGGTTATGGGAGGAGCTTTCTTT. The rearrangement uses TRBV6-5 and TRBJ1-1, with D unresolved. The CDR3 covers 13 residues. Germline CDR1 reads MNHEY; CDR2 reads SVGAGI. Trimming took off 0 bases at V and 10 bases at J, with 12 bases between the two ends.